This entry concerns a single TCR beta chain. This record belongs to a study of OX40 agonist ivuxolimab in advanced cancers. The overall study: The treatment was a fully human IgG2 OX40 agonist, ivuxolimab. Over 30% of patients had received prior checkpoint inhibitor therapy.

The method was immunoSEQ multiplex PCR; TCRdb's version includes in-frame clones alone and lacks a portion of them. The data contain about 100,000 clones, roughly 94% of them seen just once; the ten biggest clones take up approximately 2.9%. The sample consisted of CD4+ or CD8+ T cells sorted from blood, taken in a trial of the OX40 agonist ivuxolimab. The sequence derives from an adult with an advanced solid tumor such as melanoma, head and neck, liver or kidney cancer.

The CDR3 loop reads CASSLFRASDTQYF. The CDR3 nucleotides are TGTGCCAGCAGTTTATTTAGGGCCTCAGATACGCAGTATTTT. This sequence joins TRBV27 and TRBJ2-3; D remains ambiguous. Germline CDR1 and CDR2: MNHEY and SMNVEV (reference sequence). Between the trimmed V and J ends, which lost 1 base and 4 bases, there was a span of 9 bases. The CDR3 loop spans 14 amino acids.